The clone carrying this T cell receptor (beta chain) was seen many times. V was clipped by 6 bases and J by 4 bases; unmatched bases: 7. The CDR3 is 14 amino acids. Together with a sample-barcoded 5' primer, a J-beta primer mix was included in a second PCR lasting about 7 to 12 cycles. TCRdb re-derived calls from the 5' RACE reads in MiXCR, one entry per CDR3 protein. The sample shows some 1.7 million distinct CDR3 sequences, roughly 30% of them seen only once. This record belongs to a study of blood T cells in healthy people across ages. This chain links TRBV12-3 or TRBV12-4 with TRBJ2-5; 8 positions agree with TRBD1. The specimen sequenced was blood. This receptor was obtained from a woman aged 30 to 39 in good health. CDR3 coding DNA: TGTGCCAGCAGGGCTACAGGGGGACGAGAGACCCAGTACTTC. It encodes CASRATGGRETQYF.